The rows below give T cell receptor beta chains drawn from one sample of a study of blood T cell repertoires in COVID-19. The data were produced by immunoSEQ multiplex PCR, yet TCRdb's version contains in-frame clones alone and is incomplete. The sample contains about 150,000 clones, 85% to 90% of which appear only once. Sequenced: peripheral blood. Source of these receptors: a woman in her forties or fifties with active or convalescent COVID-19. Both conserved end residues are part of each CDR3. Each record gives: V gene, D gene, clone size, J gene, CDR3 protein, CDR3 DNA. A D gene is named only where the DNA matches it firmly. Clone size is not always given. Where it is, it says once, few, many or a class for expanded clones.

>TRBV4-2|.|.|TRBJ1-1
CASSQERGNTEAFF
TGTGCCAGCAGCCAAGAGCGGGGGAACACTGAAGCTTTCTTT
>TRBV2|.|.|TRBJ1-6
CASSAGGGRNSPLHF
TGTGCCAGCAGTGCGGGGGGGGGAAGGAATTCACCCCTCCACTTT
>TRBV2|TRBD1|.|TRBJ1-1
CASSESTAGTAAFF
TGTGCCAGCAGTGAATCCACTGCGGGGACAGCAGCTTTCTTT
>TRBV5-1|.|few|TRBJ1-2
CASNTGSSSGYGYTF
TGCGCCAGCAACACCGGGTCTTCTTCGGGCTATGGCTACACCTTC
>TRBV6-1|.|few|TRBJ1-5
CASSETGMGNQPQHF
TGTGCCAGCAGTGAAACAGGGATGGGCAATCAGCCCCAGCATTTT
>TRBV2|.|.|TRBJ2-1
CASSAQDLNEQFF
TGTGCCAGCAGTGCACAGGATTTGAATGAGCAGTTCTTC
>TRBV3-1/TRBV3-2|.|.|TRBJ1-3
CASSQLIGNTIYF
TGTGCCAGCAGCCAATTAATCGGAAACACCATATATTTT
>TRBV11-2|.|.|TRBJ1-1
CASRKVEAGNTEAFF
TGTGCCAGCAGAAAAGTTGAGGCGGGGAACACTGAAGCTTTCTTT
>TRBV7-2|.|.|TRBJ2-3
CASSTEAEDTQYF
TGTGCCAGCAGCACCGAAGCGGAGGATACGCAGTATTTT
>TRBV28|.|.|TRBJ2-2
CASSLSGTGELFF
TGTGCCAGCAGTTTATCCGGCACCGGGGAGCTGTTTTTT
>TRBV5-1|.|.|TRBJ2-2
CASSLGTTNTGELFF
TGCGCCAGCAGCTTGGGGACAACGAACACCGGGGAGCTGTTTTTT
>TRBV15|.|.|TRBJ2-7
CATSRDPGGEQYF
TGTGCCACCAGCAGAGATCCGGGTGGCGAGCAGTACTTC
>TRBV15|TRBD1|.|TRBJ2-2
CATSRDRQGYTGELFF
TGTGCCACCAGCAGAGATCGACAGGGATACACCGGGGAGCTGTTTTTT
>TRBV7-9|.|.|TRBJ1-6
CASSPGDGGNSPLHF
TGTGCCAGCAGCCCCGGTGATGGCGGTAATTCACCCCTCCACTTT
>TRBV5-6|TRBD2|.|TRBJ2-1
CASSLGEIAGVINEQFF
TGTGCCAGCAGCTTGGGAGAGATAGCGGGGGTAATCAATGAGCAGTTCTTC
>TRBV5-1|TRBD2|.|TRBJ2-1
CASTLGLAGGWYNEQFF
TGCGCCAGCACCCTGGGTCTAGCGGGAGGGTGGTACAATGAGCAGTTCTTC
>TRBV5-4|TRBD1|few|TRBJ2-2
CASSPGTANTGELFF
TGTGCCAGCAGCCCCGGGACAGCGAACACCGGGGAGCTGTTTTTT
>TRBV10-3|TRBD1|.|TRBJ1-5
CAAGTAQPPNQPQHF
TGTGCCGCTGGGACAGCGCAGCCCCCCAATCAGCCCCAGCATTTT
>TRBV28|.|.|TRBJ1-1
CASSLRGEAFF
TGTGCCAGCAGTTTACGCGGTGAAGCTTTCTTT
>TRBV7-2|.|.|TRBJ2-3
CASSLTTRGSTDTQYF
TGTGCCAGCAGCTTAACGACTCGCGGGTCCACAGATACGCAGTATTTT
>TRBV6-5|.|.|TRBJ1-3
CASFSSSGNTIYF
TGTGCCAGCTTCTCTAGCTCTGGAAACACCATATATTTT
>TRBV3-1/TRBV3-2|.|.|TRBJ2-1
CASSHPRQSYNEQFF
TGTGCCAGCAGCCACCCCCGACAGTCCTACAATGAGCAGTTCTTC
>TRBV3-1/TRBV3-2|.|.|TRBJ2-7
CASSHGTSYEQYF
TGTGCCAGCAGCCACGGGACATCCTACGAGCAGTACTTC
>TRBV19|.|few|TRBJ2-7
CASSKGYEQYF
TGTGCCAGTAGTAAGGGGTACGAGCAGTACTTC
>TRBV7-2|.|few|TRBJ1-2
CASSLEIGGYTF
TGTGCCAGCAGCTTAGAGATCGGGGGCTACACCTTC
>TRBV6-2/TRBV6-3|TRBD2|.|TRBJ2-1
CASSLVAGYEQFF
TGTGCCAGCAGCCTGGTAGCGGGGTATGAGCAGTTCTTC
>TRBV30|.|.|TRBJ1-1
CAWSAGMNTEAFF
TGTGCCTGGAGTGCGGGGATGAACACTGAAGCTTTCTTT
>TRBV27|.|.|TRBJ1-5
CASSLSSGVGNQPQHF
TGTGCCAGCAGTTTATCATCAGGGGTAGGCAATCAGCCCCAGCATTTT
>TRBV7-2|.|.|TRBJ2-7
CASSLGTPTYEQYF
TGTGCCAGCAGCTTAGGCACACCCACCTACGAGCAGTACTTC
>TRBV4-1|TRBD1|.|TRBJ2-3
CASRDRGLPVDTQYF
TGCGCCAGCAGGGACAGGGGGCTCCCAGTGGATACGCAGTATTTT
>TRBV11-1|.|.|TRBJ2-1
CASSAWEGADNEQFF
TGTGCCAGCAGCGCATGGGAAGGGGCAGACAATGAGCAGTTCTTC
>TRBV30|.|few|TRBJ1-4
CAEGRTNEKLFF
TGTGCCGAAGGGAGGACTAATGAAAAACTGTTTTTT
>TRBV30|.|.|TRBJ1-3
CAWSVLGLGMSFSGNTIYF
TGTGCCTGGAGTGTACTTGGGCTTGGCATGAGCTTCTCTGGAAACACCATATATTTT
>TRBV5-1|.|.|TRBJ1-1
CASSLRRGDTEAFF
TGCGCCAGCAGCTTGCGCAGGGGAGACACTGAAGCTTTCTTT
>TRBV30|TRBD2|.|TRBJ2-5
CAWSQLAGGGETQYF
TGTGCCTGGAGTCAACTAGCGGGAGGGGGGGAGACCCAGTACTTC
>TRBV19|.|.|TRBJ1-2
CASSISVPGLDYGYTF
TGTGCCAGTAGTATATCAGTCCCAGGCTTGGACTATGGCTACACCTTC
>TRBV4-3|.|.|TRBJ1-1
CASSQDTRLNTEAFF
TGCGCCAGCAGCCAAGATACACGCCTGAACACTGAAGCTTTCTTT
>TRBV21-1|.|.|TRBJ1-6
CASSKVTRDRDSPLHF
TGTGCCAGCAGCAAAGTGACCCGGGACAGAGATTCACCCCTCCACTTT
>TRBV9|TRBD1|.|TRBJ1-1
CASSARQGTEAFF
TGTGCCAGCAGCGCAAGACAGGGGACTGAAGCTTTCTTT
>TRBV4-3|.|.|TRBJ2-1
CASSQEQGWDFEQFF
TGCGCCAGCAGCCAAGAGCAGGGTTGGGATTTTGAGCAGTTCTTC
>TRBV19|.|.|TRBJ2-1
CASGFRGSSYNEQFF
TGTGCCAGTGGATTTAGGGGGAGCTCCTACAATGAGCAGTTCTTC